This entry features one TCR beta chain sequence. Source study methods: Quantification of nucleated cells was approximated via reference gene primer amplification. Data came from immunoSEQ multiplex PCR; TCRdb stores just in-frame clones and leaves some out. The D gene and trimming were derived from the DNA, and the V and J assignments and clone size from that table. This sample has hundreds of thousands of clones, with roughly 90% found just once. Seattle patient enrollment occurred during active infection, with longitudinal follow-up thereafter. The CDR3 runs to 17 residues. Germline trimming cut 2 bases from V and 8 bases from J; bases unmatched to any gene: 11. Germline-derived CDR1 and CDR2 are WNHNN and SYGVQD (reference sequence). The record originates from a study of blood T cell repertoires in COVID-19. The wider study: From the United States, Italy and Spain came samples of acute and convalescent COVID-19. T cells, B-cell-depleted T cells, or PBMCs provided the cDNA or gDNA that served as material.

This sequence joins TRBV10-1 and TRBJ2-3; TRBD2 agrees at 12 bases. This receptor was obtained from a woman in her 70s with COVID-19, enrolled during active disease. The sequenced material came from peripheral blood. As DNA, the CDR3 is TGCGCCAGCAGTGAGGAGGGGACTAGCGGGTCCTGGACTACGCAGTATTTT. Encoded protein: CASSEEGTSGSWTTQYF.